This T cell receptor beta chain was sequenced during a study of blood T cell repertoires in COVID-19. The overall study: Acute-phase and convalescent COVID-19 samples originated in the United States, Italy and Spain. In each case, the material was cDNA or gDNA derived from T cells, B-cell-depleted T cells, or PBMCs.

Participants were aged roughly 18 to 89 years, lived in under 30 US areas, and enrolled virtually. In assigning cohorts, the study relied on participant-reported clinical history. V trimming: 0 bases; J trimming: 4 bases; junction bases outside the gene matches: 11. This CDR3 spans 17 amino acids. The germline gives CDR1 LNHNV, CDR2 YYDKDF (reference sequence). Data came from immunoSEQ multiplex PCR; TCRdb stores just in-frame clones and leaves some out. The repertoire holds a few hundred thousand clones, with about 88% as singletons. What was sequenced was PBMCs or T cells enriched from blood (not recorded which). The receptor was isolated from a woman aged 25 to 39 who had recovered from COVID-19. This chain uses TRBV15 with TRBJ1-2; TRBD1 aligns across 7 bases. CDR3 in DNA: TGTGCCACCAGCAGAGATGCGGTCGACAGGGTAGTCTATGGCTACACCTTC. The encoded protein is CATSRDAVDRVVYGYTF.